The 21 T cell receptor beta chains presented below share a single source sample, sequenced in a study of blood T cell repertoires in COVID-19. Some clones are missing from TCRdb's copy, which holds only in-frame ones; the method was immunoSEQ multiplex PCR. The sample has about 55,000 clones, roughly 84% seen once. The source material was peripheral blood. These receptors came from a human donor with active COVID-19. The donor label of this sample is uncertain.

This clone has more than one count but fewer than ten. This chain joins TRBV6-6 and TRBJ1-5; D unclear. CDR1 MNHNY and CDR2 SVGAGI come from the germline V gene (reference sequence). V gave up 3 bases and J gave up 0 bases, with 9 bases separating them. The CDR3 consists of 15 residues. The CDR3 sequence: CASSYGGDSNQPQHF. The CDR3 region has the DNA TGTGCCAGCAGTTATGGCGGGGATAGCAATCAGCCCCAGCATTTT.

The CDR3 spells CASSFGGAYEQYF. The CDR3 DNA reads as TGTGCCAGCAGCTTTGGGGGCGCCTACGAGCAGTACTTC. J is TRBJ2-7 and V is TRBV11-3, with a possible D match to TRBD1 (6 bases). This CDR3 comprises 13 residues. V lost 3 bases and J lost 2, with 8 bases in between. The germline V gene encodes CDR1 SGHNT and CDR2 YENEEA.

CDR3 DNA sequence: TGTGCCAGCAGTCAGGGGAACTATGGCTACACCTTC. It yields the protein CASSQGNYGYTF. This chain connects TRBV6-4 to TRBJ1-2; D possibly corresponds to TRBD1 (6 bases). Looked up from germline, CDR1 is MRHNA and CDR2 is SNTAGT. V lost 5 bases and J 2 bases, leaving 6 bases between the germline ends. CDR3 length: 12 amino acids.

The rearrangement links TRBV4-1 to TRBJ1-1; possibly TRBD1 for D (6 bases). The germline CDR1 and CDR2 sequences are MGHRA and YSYEKL. The CDR3 is made up of 17 amino acids. V lost 2 bases to trimming and J lost 6 bases, with 22 bases between them. The CDR3 loop is CASSQLWAQGRKAEAFF. CDR3 coding DNA: TGCGCCAGCAGCCAATTATGGGCACAGGGTCGAAAAGCTGAAGCTTTCTTT.

The V and J genes are TRBV6-2 or TRBV6-3 and TRBJ1-5; D unresolved. The germline gives CDR1 MNHEY, CDR2 SVGEGT. The germline V and J ends were trimmed by 5 bases and 3 bases, with 8 bases remaining between them. The CDR3 has 13 amino acids. As DNA, the CDR3 is TGTGCCAGCAGTCCCCCGTACAATCAGCCCCAGCATTTT. It encodes CASSPPYNQPQHF.

The rearrangement joins TRBV7-9 to TRBJ1-5, with D perhaps TRBD1 (6 bases). Germline CDR1 reads SEHNR; CDR2 reads FQNEAQ (reference sequence). Trimming shortened V by 5 bases and J by 3 bases, and 11 bases separated the two germline ends. The CDR3 is made up of 14 amino acids. The CDR3 DNA sequence: TGTGCCAGCAGCATGGGACAAGCCAATCAGCCCCAGCATTTT. Residues: CASSMGQANQPQHF.

This clone was counted a few times. The chain carries TRBV6-1 and TRBJ2-3, with TRBD2 matching over 10 bases. The CDR3 length is 17 residues. The V gene's germline CDR1 is MNHNS and CDR2 SASEGT. V gave up 4 bases and J gave up 2 bases; unmatched junction bases: 9. The CDR3 loop reads CASSGLAGVSNTDTQYF. The CDR3 DNA reads TGTGCCAGCAGTGGTCTAGCGGGGGTGTCTAACACAGATACGCAGTATTTT.

The chain is built from TRBV14 and TRBJ2-1; possibly TRBD1 for D (6 bases). The V end was cut by 2 bases, the J end by 4 bases, with 12 bases between. Germline V gene sequence: CDR1 SGHDN, CDR2 FVKESK. The length of the CDR3 is 15 residues. The CDR3 reads CASSQYAQGYNEQFF. The CDR3 DNA follows: TGTGCCAGCAGCCAATATGCTCAGGGGTACAATGAGCAGTTCTTC.

V gene TRBV18 combines with J gene TRBJ2-3; 7 nucleotides align to TRBD1. The CDR3 covers 16 residues. Germline CDR1 KGHSH, CDR2 LQKENI. V dropped 3 bases and J dropped 0; count of bases not matched to a gene: 6. The chain's CDR3 is CASSPNRGYSTDTQYF. CDR3 sequence (DNA): TGTGCCAGCTCACCCAACAGGGGCTATAGCACAGATACGCAGTATTTT.

This chain links TRBV7-9 with TRBJ2-1; no firm D call. Germline CDR1 reads SEHNR; CDR2 reads FQNEAQ (reference sequence). Deletions cut 6 bases from V and 9 bases from J, with 15 bases between. This CDR3 comprises 13 residues. CDR3 sequence reads: CASRRDSVGEQFF. The CDR3 bases are TGTGCCAGCAGACGAGATTCGGTCGGTGAGCAGTTCTTC.

The chain has TRBV29-1 and TRBJ2-3; D possibly corresponds to TRBD2 (7 bases). V gave up 7 bases and J gave up 4 bases, with 15 bases separating them. The CDR3 contains 13 residues. Germline V CDR1 and CDR2: SQVTM, ANQGSEA. Here the CDR3 DNA reads TGCAGCGCGGCGCGGGGGCTTCCAGATACGCAGTATTTT. As protein: CSAARGLPDTQYF.

Only a few counts were recorded for this clone. This chain connects TRBV7-9 to TRBJ1-4; no clear D. Trimming left V 3 bases short and J 5 bases short, with 10 bases between. Looked up from germline, CDR1 is SEHNR and CDR2 is FQNEAQ (reference sequence). The CDR3 contains 14 residues. CDR3 nucleotides: TGTGCCAGCAGCTTTTCCAGCGACAATGAAAAACTGTTTTTT. This translates into CASSFSSDNEKLFF.

The rearrangement uses TRBV7-9 and TRBJ1-6, with D perhaps TRBD1 (5 bases). This CDR3 region has 15 residues. Trimming cost V 6 bases and J 8 bases, with 17 bases left between them. Germline V gene lookup returns CDR1 SEHNR and CDR2 FQNEAQ (reference sequence). CDR3 loop: CASSFSSTAYSPLHF. DNA of the CDR3: TGTGCCAGCAGTTTCTCCTCGACAGCTTATTCACCCCTCCACTTT.

This chain uses TRBV27 with TRBJ2-7; D possibly corresponds to TRBD2 (5 bases). V gave up 5 bases and J gave up 6 bases, with 17 bases separating them. In germline, CDR1 is MNHEY, CDR2 SMNVEV (reference sequence). This CDR3 has 14 amino acids. As DNA, the CDR3 is TGTGCCAGCAGTGCATCTCTAGCAATCGGCGAGCAGTACTTC. Its translation is CASSASLAIGEQYF.

This chain connects TRBV11-2 to TRBJ2-1, with a weak D call TRBD2 (6 bases). Germline loops: CDR1 SGHAT, CDR2 FQNNGV. Trimming cost V 3 bases and J 1 base, with 7 bases left between them. The CDR3 has 14 amino acids. The CDR3 loop reads CASSFGGSYNEQFF. In DNA form, the CDR3 reads TGTGCCAGCAGCTTCGGGGGATCCTACAATGAGCAGTTCTTC.

The CDR3 region is CASKPRGTETQYF. CDR3 in DNA: TGTGCCAGTAAACCTAGGGGGACAGAGACCCAGTACTTC. V and J are TRBV19 and TRBJ2-5; D is possibly TRBD1 (6 bases). CDR1 is LNHDA and CDR2 is SQIVND in the germline V gene (reference sequence). V lost 7 bases and J lost 4, with 13 bases in between. The CDR3 runs to 13 residues.

The V call is TRBV7-2, the J call TRBJ2-3; 16 positions match TRBD2. Unmatched junction bases numbered 9, after V lost 7 bases and J lost 2 bases. Germline lookup yields CDR1 SGHTA and CDR2 FQGNSA. This CDR3 has 18 amino acids. The CDR3 DNA reads as TGTGCCAGCAAGATATTGGGACTAGCGGGGGGGAACACAGATACGCAGTATTTT. Its translation is CASKILGLAGGNTDTQYF.

Only a few counts were recorded for this clone. The genes are TRBV4-1 and TRBJ2-7; 13 nucleotides match TRBD2. V was pared by 0 bases and J by 5 bases, with 4 bases of the junction left unmatched. Per germline, CDR1 MGHRA and CDR2 YSYEKL. CDR3 length: 16 amino acids. The CDR3 spells CASSQEGTSGAHEQYF. Here the CDR3 DNA reads TGCGCCAGCAGCCAAGAAGGGACTAGCGGGGCCCACGAGCAGTACTTC.

CDR3 coding DNA: TGTGCCAGCAGCTTACAGGGGTTTTATGGCTACACCTTC. It encodes CASSLQGFYGYTF. This chain joins TRBV7-9 and TRBJ1-2; possible D gene TRBD1, 6 bases. Germline values: CDR1 SEHNR, CDR2 FQNEAQ (reference sequence). V was pared by 2 bases and J by 5 bases, with 9 bases between. The CDR3 sequence is 13 residues long.

The chain uses TRBV7-2 and TRBJ2-7; the D gene is possibly TRBD1 (5 bases). V lost 5 bases, J lost 2 bases, and 13 bases lay in between. The germline gives CDR1 SGHTA, CDR2 FQGNSA. The CDR3 is made up of 14 amino acids. DNA of the CDR3: TGTGCCAGCAGCCCGACGGTGGGGCCCTACGAGCAGTACTTC. Its protein is CASSPTVGPYEQYF.

The chain joins TRBV18 to TRBJ1-4; no clear D. CDR3 length equals 14 residues. The V and J ends lost 1 base and 3 bases respectively, with 6 bases between them. The germline V gene encodes CDR1 KGHSH and CDR2 LQKENI. The CDR3 spells CASSPRQANEKLFF. In nucleotides, the CDR3 is TGTGCCAGCTCACCACGCCAGGCTAATGAAAAACTGTTTTTT.